This T cell receptor (beta chain) was captured in a study of blood T cell repertoires in COVID-19. The wider study: T cells, B-cell-depleted T cells, or PBMCs supplied cDNA or gDNA.

Allocation to cohorts depended on clinical history reported by the participants. CDR1 and CDR2 (germline): MGHDK, SYGVNS. The CDR3 has 17 residues. J gave up 7 bases and V 3 bases, and 15 bases lay outside the gene matches. Some clones are missing from TCRdb's copy, which holds only in-frame ones; the method was immunoSEQ multiplex PCR. The data show about 340,000 clones, approximately 92% seen once. This rearrangement joins TRBV25-1 to TRBJ2-1, with 7 positions matching TRBD2. The sequence derives from a woman younger than 45 who had recovered from COVID-19. The material sequenced was PBMCs or T cells enriched from blood (not recorded which). In DNA, the CDR3 is TGTGCCAGCAGTGAGCACCCCGGGACTATGCTGGGAAATGAGCAGTTCTTC. This translates into CASSEHPGTMLGNEQFF.